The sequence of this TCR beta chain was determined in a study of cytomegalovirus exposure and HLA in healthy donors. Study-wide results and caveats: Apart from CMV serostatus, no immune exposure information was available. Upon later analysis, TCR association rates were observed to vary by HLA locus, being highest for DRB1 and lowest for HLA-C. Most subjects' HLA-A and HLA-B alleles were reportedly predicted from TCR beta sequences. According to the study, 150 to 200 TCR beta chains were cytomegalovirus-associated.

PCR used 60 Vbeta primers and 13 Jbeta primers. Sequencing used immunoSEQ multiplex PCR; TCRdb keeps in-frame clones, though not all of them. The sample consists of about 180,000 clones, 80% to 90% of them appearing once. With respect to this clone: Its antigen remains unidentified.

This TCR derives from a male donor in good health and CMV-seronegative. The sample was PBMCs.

The chain's CDR3 is CASSLRTSVAPATQYF. The CDR3 coding sequence is TGTGCCAGCAGCTTAAGGACTAGCGTCGCCCCAGCGACCCAGTACTTC. The chain joins TRBV13 to TRBJ2-5; 9 bases map to TRBD2. Unmatched junction bases numbered 11, after V lost 2 bases and J lost 7 bases. Germline V gives CDR1 PRHDT, CDR2 FYEKMQ (reference sequence). This CDR3 has 16 amino acids.